The 18 T cell receptor beta chains below were found in one sample sequenced in a study of T cell responses to AZD1222 COVID-19 vaccine. The table came from immunoSEQ multiplex PCR; TCRdb's copy has only in-frame clones and leaves some out. Of 99,000 or so clones detected, roughly 82% appear once; the ten largest clones hold around 5.1%. The specimen was peripheral blood, collected on day 0 of AZD1222 vaccination. These receptors originate from an adult in good health.

The chain has TRBV6-5 and TRBJ2-7; D remains ambiguous. Germline values: CDR1 MNHEY, CDR2 SVGAGI. The CDR3 is 14 residues long. With 0 bases removed from V and 9 bases from J, the gap between germline ends came to 15 bases. CDR3 protein: CASSYSPERRVQYF. Here the CDR3 DNA reads TGTGCCAGCAGTTACTCTCCCGAGAGAAGGGTGCAGTACTTC.

The V gene is TRBV18, the J gene TRBJ1-3; D perhaps matches TRBD1 (6 bases). The ends were cut back, 6 bases at V and 4 bases at J, with 10 bases in the middle. The CDR3 length is 13 residues. In germline, CDR1 is KGHSH, CDR2 LQKENI. The CDR3 protein is CASSSTGGNTIYF. CDR3 nucleotides: TGTGCCAGCTCGTCGACAGGAGGAAACACCATATATTTT.

The V call is TRBV5-1, the J call TRBJ2-2; D is ambiguous. CDR3 length: 14 amino acids. Germline V gene lookup returns CDR1 SGHRS and CDR2 YFSETQ. Trimming pared 6 bases from V and 0 bases from J, leaving 9 bases between. The CDR3 sequence is CASKPETNTGELFF. The CDR3 coding sequence is TGCGCCAGCAAGCCCGAAACGAACACCGGGGAGCTGTTTTTT.

The genes are TRBV4-3 and TRBJ2-3, with 8 bases that match TRBD1. In germline, CDR1 is LGHNA, CDR2 YSLEER. V shed 3 bases and J 0 bases; nucleotides not matched to a gene: 14. This CDR3 spans 19 amino acids. The CDR3 loop is CASSHLFNPTGVSTDTQYF. The CDR3 nucleotides are TGCGCCAGCAGCCATTTATTCAACCCGACAGGGGTTAGCACAGATACGCAGTATTTT.

In DNA form, the CDR3 reads TGTGCCAGCAGCCGTGGAGGGCCTGAAGCTTTCTTT. Its protein product is CASSRGGPEAFF. This chain joins TRBV3-1 (or the pseudogene TRBV3-2) and TRBJ1-1; D gene unclear. This CDR3 is built from 12 residues. CDR1 is LGHDT and CDR2 is YNNKEL in the germline V gene (reference sequence). V was pared by 4 bases and J by 6 bases, with 9 bases between.

The chain links TRBV30 to TRBJ1-3, with no clear D. Looked up from germline, CDR1 is GTSNPN and CDR2 is SVGIG (reference sequence). This CDR3 comprises 16 residues. V lost 2 bases to trimming and J lost 0 bases, with 14 bases between them. The CDR3 DNA sequence: TGTGCCTGGAGTAGATGGGGAACCGGCTCTGGAAACACCATATATTTT. Amino acids: CAWSRWGTGSGNTIYF.

This clone was counted a few times. The chain combines TRBV25-1 with TRBJ1-1; tentatively, D is TRBD1 (6 bases). The germline V and J ends were trimmed by 3 bases and 3 bases, with 8 bases remaining between them. CDR1 is MGHDK, CDR2 SYGVNS, per germline. The CDR3 loop spans 13 amino acids. The CDR3 coding sequence is TGTGCCAGCAGTGACCACAGGGACACTGAAGCTTTCTTT. It codes for CASSDHRDTEAFF.

This chain connects TRBV10-2 to TRBJ1-1; weak D call: TRBD1 (5 bases). This CDR3 is built from 15 residues. Trimming left V 6 bases short and J 6 bases short, with 20 bases between. Germline loops: CDR1 WSHSY, CDR2 SAAADI. The CDR3 loop reads CASRGLEPLRAEAFF. The CDR3 DNA reads TGCGCCAGCAGGGGGCTCGAGCCCTTAAGGGCTGAAGCTTTCTTT.

Concerning this clone: The same CDR3 can be traced to other DNA sequences in this sample. This sequence joins TRBV6-5 and TRBJ1-1, with a tentative D call TRBD1 (6 bases). Germline CDR1 is MNHEY and CDR2 is SVGAGI. This CDR3 spans 13 amino acids. The V end was cut by 6 bases, the J end by 0 bases, with 8 bases between. The CDR3 coding sequence is TGTGCCAGCAGAGGGGGGATGAACACTGAAGCTTTCTTT. Residues: CASRGGMNTEAFF.

The chain employs TRBV18 and TRBJ2-7; unclear D gene. The CDR3 contains 13 residues. Germline V CDR1 and CDR2: KGHSH, LQKENI. V lost 3 bases, J lost 2 bases, and 8 bases lay in between. CDR3 sequence (DNA): TGTGCCAGCTCACCGCGGCTTACCTACGAGCAGTACTTC. Translated: CASSPRLTYEQYF. Complete variable domain (other parts from reference TRBV18 and TRBJ2-7): NAGVMQNPRHLVRRRGQEARLRCSPMKGHSHVYWYRQLPEEGLKFMVYLQKENIIDESGMPKERFSAEFPKEGPSILRIQQVVRGDSAAYFCASSPRLTYEQYFGPGTRLTVT.

J is TRBJ2-3 and V is TRBV5-4; D is undetermined. Germline-derived CDR1 and CDR2 are SGHNT and YYREEE (reference sequence). This CDR3 has 14 residues. Deletions cut 1 base from V and 0 bases from J, with 6 bases between. The CDR3 reads CASSLKQSTDTQYF. The CDR3 DNA is TGTGCCAGCAGCTTGAAGCAGAGCACAGATACGCAGTATTTT. The full variable domain, completed using reference TRBV5-4 and TRBJ2-3, is ETGVTQSPTHLIKTRGQQVTLRCSSQSGHNTVSWYQQALGQGPQFIFQYYREEENGRGNFPPRFSGLQFPNYSSELNVNALELDDSALYLCASSLKQSTDTQYFGPGTRLTVL.

The V gene is TRBV2, the J gene TRBJ2-7; TRBD1 or TRBD2 may be the D gene (5 bases each). With 3 bases removed from V and 2 bases from J, the gap between germline ends came to 11 bases. The V gene's germline CDR1 is SNHLY and CDR2 FYNNEI. The CDR3 extends over 14 amino acids. CDR3 DNA sequence: TGTGCCAGCAGTGATCTAGGGACGACCTACGAGCAGTACTTC. Translating gives CASSDLGTTYEQYF.

J is TRBJ1-2 and V is TRBV6-6, with 12 positions matching TRBD1. V shed 5 bases and J 5 bases; nucleotides not matched to a gene: 9. Germline V gene lookup returns CDR1 MNHNY and CDR2 SVGAGI (reference sequence). The CDR3 is 16 amino acids. CDR3 nucleotides: TGTGCCAGCAGTCCCACCGGGACAGGGGGCTCTTATGGCTACACCTTC. Translated, it gives CASSPTGTGGSYGYTF.

V usage is TRBV14 and J usage is TRBJ1-3; D remains ambiguous. Germline V gene lookup returns CDR1 SGHDN and CDR2 FVKESK. CDR3 length: 16 amino acids. With 0 bases removed from V and 1 base from J, the gap between germline ends came to 10 bases. CDR3 nucleotide sequence: TGTGCCAGCAGCCAAGATCTGTGGGGTTCTGGAAACACCATATATTTT. Protein product: CASSQDLWGSGNTIYF.

This clone was recorded once. This CDR3 reads CASSLGANTEAFF. CDR3 bases: TGTGCCAGCAGTCTTGGGGCGAACACTGAAGCTTTCTTT. The chain combines TRBV12-3 or TRBV12-4 with TRBJ1-1, with TRBD1 as a possible D gene (5 bases). V lost 5 bases to trimming and J lost 1 base, with 8 bases between them. The CDR3 is 13 amino acids.

This clone appeared a few times. The V and J genes are TRBV19 and TRBJ1-4; D is undetermined. The V gene lost 4 bases and the J gene lost 5 bases, with 14 bases spanning the gap. CDR1 and CDR2 from the germline V gene are LNHDA and SQIVND (reference sequence). This CDR3 has 15 residues. CDR3 nucleotides: TGTGCCAGTAGTAAATGGAAGGCCTCCAATGAAAAACTGTTTTTT. It specifies CASSKWKASNEKLFF.

This chain uses TRBV2 with TRBJ1-6, with a possible D match to TRBD1 (5 bases). Looked up from germline, CDR1 is SNHLY and CDR2 is FYNNEI. This CDR3 comprises 15 residues. The V and J ends lost 2 bases and 4 bases respectively, with 9 bases between them. This CDR3 reads CASSERGVYNSPLHF. Here the CDR3 DNA reads TGTGCCAGCAGTGAACGGGGCGTTTATAATTCACCCCTCCACTTT.

This chain joins TRBV27 and TRBJ2-7; no clear D. Germline-derived CDR1 and CDR2 are MNHEY and SMNVEV (reference sequence). This CDR3 is built from 11 residues. The V end lost 2 bases, the J end lost 5 bases, and 4 bases lay between the germline ends. CDR3 DNA sequence: TGTGCCAGCAGTTTAGGGGACGAGCAGTACTTC. This codes for CASSLGDEQYF.